Each of the 30 T cell receptor beta chains below was sequenced from the same sample in a study of response to subunit inactivated influenza vaccine. TCRdb passed the RT-PCR reads through MiXCR, listing each CDR3 protein once. The table includes about 190,000 distinct CDR3 sequences, around 14% detected once. The sequencing here drew on CD8+ T cells sorted from PBMCs, taken less than 6 days after vaccination. The receptor set was obtained from a man aged 50 to 60 who received an inactivated influenza vaccine.

This clonotype was counted only a few times. This chain joins TRBV6-5 and TRBJ1-4; unclear D gene. The CDR3 loop spans 15 amino acids. CDR1 is MNHEY and CDR2 is SVGAGI in the germline V gene. The V end was cut by 0 bases, the J end by 9 bases, with 14 bases between. The CDR3 DNA follows: TGTGCCAGCAGTTACTCGAGTGACGGGCGGCAAAAACTGTTTTTT. Translation: CASSYSSDGRQKLFF.

This clonotype was observed a handful of times. DNA for the CDR3: TGCAGCGTTGACGGCCTAGCGGGGGGTCCCCGTGGGGATACGCAGTATTTT. Translation gives CSVDGLAGGPRGDTQYF. The chain couples TRBV29-1 to TRBJ2-3; TRBD2 matches at 11 bases. This CDR3 is 17 amino acids long. Germline V gene sequence: CDR1 SQVTM, CDR2 ANQGSEA. Unmatched junction bases numbered 14, after V lost 3 bases and J lost 6 bases.

J is TRBJ1-1 and V is TRBV29-1, with 7 nucleotides matching TRBD1. This CDR3 spans 14 amino acids. In germline, CDR1 is SQVTM, CDR2 ANQGSEA. Trimming removed 6 bases from V and 1 base from J; junction bases left unmatched: 8. CDR3 protein: CSVFGQEGNTEAFF. In DNA form, the CDR3 reads TGCAGCGTCTTTGGACAGGAAGGGAACACTGAAGCTTTCTTT.

This clonotype was seen more than once but under ten times. The CDR3: CASSGDGTYNEQFF. CDR3 DNA: TGTGCCAGCAGCGGGGACGGGACCTACAATGAGCAGTTCTTC. V usage is TRBV9 and J usage is TRBJ2-1; D might be TRBD1 or TRBD2, each matching 5 bases. Trimming left V 3 bases short and J 2 bases short, with 9 bases between. This CDR3 is built from 14 residues. From germline, CDR1 is SGDLS and CDR2 YYNGEE. The whole variable domain, remainder taken from reference TRBV9 and TRBJ2-1, is DSGVTQTPKHLITATGQRVTLRCSPRSGDLSVYWYQQSLDQGLQFLIQYYNGEERAKGNILERFSAQQFPDLHSELNLSSLELGDSALYFCASSGDGTYNEQFFGPGTRLTVL.

V usage is TRBV6-2 or TRBV6-3 and J usage is TRBJ1-5; no firm D call. There are 13 residues in the CDR3. V lost 6 bases to trimming and J lost 0 bases, with 6 bases between them. Germline V gene sequence: CDR1 MNHEY, CDR2 SVGEGT. The DNA of the CDR3 is TGTGCCAGCAGCGGACTTAGCAATCAGCCCCAGCATTTT. This sequence encodes CASSGLSNQPQHF.

The V and J genes are TRBV12-3 or TRBV12-4 and TRBJ2-2, with D possibly matching TRBD1 (5 bases). The V and J ends lost 5 bases and 7 bases respectively, with 5 bases between them. The CDR3 sequence is 11 residues long. The CDR3, as DNA: TGTGCCAGCAGTGGACACGGGGAGCTGTTTTTT. The encoded protein is CASSGHGELFF.

This clonotype was counted between two and nine times. The rearrangement uses TRBV2 and TRBJ2-7; the D is unclear. The CDR3 loop spans 15 amino acids. V lost 6 bases and J lost 4, with 19 bases in between. The germline CDR1 and CDR2 sequences are SNHLY and FYNNEI. The CDR3 sequence: CASSVFITDQYEQYF. DNA of the CDR3: TGTGCCAGCAGCGTGTTTATTACGGACCAATACGAGCAGTACTTC.

The rearrangement joins TRBV12-3 or TRBV12-4 to TRBJ1-2; D remains unclear. This CDR3 region has 14 residues. V was cut by 3 bases and J by 7 bases, with 15 bases left in between. The CDR3 sequence: CASSLVGVEGGYTF. CDR3 DNA sequence: TGTGCCAGCAGTTTGGTTGGGGTGGAGGGTGGCTACACCTTC.

The chain is built from TRBV6-1 and TRBJ2-3, with D unclear. This CDR3 spans 13 amino acids. Trimming left V 5 bases short and J 7 bases short, with 13 bases between. Per germline, CDR1 MNHNS and CDR2 SASEGT. This chain's CDR3 is CASSPTGAHTQYF. The CDR3 nucleotides are TGTGCCAGCAGTCCCACGGGTGCACATACGCAGTATTTT.

This sequence joins TRBV2 and TRBJ2-3, with no clear D. The CDR3 contains 12 residues. Germline V lookup: CDR1 SNHLY, CDR2 FYNNEI. V lost 8 bases, J lost 3 bases, and 9 bases lay in between. CDR3 DNA: TGTGCCAGCGTAGGCGTTACAGATACGCAGTATTTT. Its protein product is CASVGVTDTQYF.

The chain links TRBV27 to TRBJ2-2; weak D call: TRBD1 (5 bases). Trimming stripped 1 base from V and 7 bases from J, with 13 bases between. This CDR3 contains 15 residues. Germline V CDR1 and CDR2: MNHEY, SMNVEV (reference sequence). CDR3 DNA sequence: TGTGCCAGCAGTTTATACCCGGGCGACAGCGGGGAGCTGTTTTTT. Residues: CASSLYPGDSGELFF.

This clonotype has ten or more counts. The rearrangement joins TRBV20-1 to TRBJ1-6; no firm D call. The length of the CDR3 is 13 residues. The germline V gene has CDR1 DFQATT and CDR2 SNEGSKA (reference sequence). Trimming cost V 3 bases and J 5 bases, with 8 bases left between them. CDR3 bases: TGCAGTGCTAGCCCGGTCGATAATTCACCCCTCCACTTT. This translates into CSASPVDNSPLHF.

In its sample, this clonotype was seen many times. The rearrangement links TRBV9 to TRBJ2-7, with unresolved D. V lost 7 bases and J lost 0, with 5 bases in between. Germline assignment: CDR1 SGDLS and CDR2 YYNGEE. The length of the CDR3 is 11 residues. The CDR3 DNA is TGTGCCAGCGGAAACTCCTACGAGCAGTACTTC. The encoded protein is CASGNSYEQYF.

At least ten counts were recorded for this clonotype. The chain couples TRBV6-2 or TRBV6-3 to TRBJ2-6; no clear D. The CDR3 length is 14 residues. CDR1 is MNHEY, CDR2 SVGEGT, per germline. Trimming cost V 6 bases and J 0 bases, with 6 bases left between them. The CDR3 DNA reads TGTGCCAGCAGGCAAATCTCTGGGGCCAACGTCCTGACTTTC. Translation: CASRQISGANVLTF.

This clonotype appeared a few times. This chain joins TRBV20-1 and TRBJ1-5; D ambiguous. The CDR3 loop spans 14 amino acids. Germline loops: CDR1 DFQATT, CDR2 SNEGSKA (reference sequence). V was trimmed by 3 bases and J by 0 bases, leaving 9 bases between them. As DNA, the CDR3 is TGCAGTGCTAGCTCACAATATAGCAATCAGCCCCAGCATTTT. It specifies CSASSQYSNQPQHF.

V is TRBV9 and J is TRBJ2-5; tentatively, D is TRBD1 or TRBD2 (6 bases each). This CDR3 is 17 amino acids long. Trimming pared 3 bases from V and 5 bases from J, leaving 23 bases between. From germline, CDR1 is SGDLS and CDR2 YYNGEE. CDR3 coding DNA: TGTGCCAGCAGCGCCTCTCCGGAGGGGGGTATTCGGGAGACCCAGTACTTC. Its protein is CASSASPEGGIRETQYF.

This rearrangement joins TRBV4-1 to TRBJ1-5; D ambiguous. CDR3 size: 15 residues. Germline values: CDR1 MGHRA, CDR2 YSYEKL. The V end was cut by 1 base, the J end by 0 bases, with 7 bases between. CDR3 coding DNA: TGCGCCAGCAGCCAAGTGTGGGGTAGCAATCAGCCCCAGCATTTT. This gives the protein CASSQVWGSNQPQHF.

This clonotype has only a few counts. The chain has TRBV4-2 and TRBJ2-2; possibly TRBD1 or TRBD2 for D (5 bases each). The germline V gene has CDR1 LGHNA and CDR2 YNFKEQ. This CDR3 comprises 18 residues. The V and J ends lost 2 bases and 1 base respectively, with 17 bases between them. The CDR3 bases are TGTGCCAGCAGCCAATACCCCCCAGGGACGGGGAACACCGGGGAGCTGTTTTTT. Residues: CASSQYPPGTGNTGELFF.

This clonotype was counted ten times or more. The chain joins TRBV5-1 to TRBJ2-7, with 13 bases lining up with TRBD2. J lost 5 bases, V lost 3 bases, and 11 bases had no gene match. This CDR3 is built from 17 residues. Germline V lookup: CDR1 SGHRS, CDR2 YFSETQ. The CDR3 spells CASSSRAPGLAGDEQYF. In DNA, the CDR3 is TGCGCCAGCAGCTCCCGAGCCCCTGGACTAGCGGGAGACGAGCAGTACTTC.

V usage is TRBV14 and J usage is TRBJ2-3, with 8 bases identical to TRBD2. CDR3 length: 17 residues. Germline V lookup: CDR1 SGHDN, CDR2 FVKESK. The V segment lost 3 bases and the J segment 0 bases; nucleotides outside the gene matches: 8. CDR3 sequence reads: CASSQGTSGQSTDTQYF. In DNA form, the CDR3 reads TGTGCCAGCAGCCAGGGAACTAGCGGACAGAGCACAGATACGCAGTATTTT.

The chain couples TRBV28 to TRBJ2-7; D is ambiguous. This CDR3 comprises 15 residues. CDR1 is MDHEN and CDR2 is SYDVKM in the germline V gene. V gave up 6 bases and J gave up 0 bases, with 15 bases separating them. CDR3 nucleotide sequence: TGTGCCAGCAGCCTAAACCGGAACATCTCCTACGAGCAGTACTTC. Its protein is CASSLNRNISYEQYF.

The chain recombines TRBV28 with TRBJ2-4; D not certain. This CDR3 contains 16 residues. From germline, CDR1 is MDHEN and CDR2 SYDVKM. V shed 3 bases and J shed 3 bases, with 15 bases lying between them. CDR3 loop: CASSFIISLGKNIQYF. CDR3 in DNA: TGTGCCAGCAGTTTTATTATTAGTCTGGGCAAAAACATTCAGTACTTC.

J is TRBJ2-7 and V is TRBV29-1; D tentatively fits TRBD1 or TRBD2 (5 bases each). The CDR3 totals 12 residues. V was clipped by 1 base and J by 5 bases, with 9 bases between them. The germline CDR1 and CDR2 sequences are SQVTM and ANQGSEA. As DNA, the CDR3 is TGCAGCGTTGAAGGTTCGGGACACGAGCAGTACTTC. The encoded protein is CSVEGSGHEQYF.

This clonotype appeared a few times. The gene calls are TRBV6-2 or TRBV6-3 and TRBJ2-3; D is ambiguous. V was cut by 2 bases and J by 2 bases, with 8 bases left in between. Germline V gene data show CDR1 as MNHEY and CDR2 as SVGEGT. CDR3 size: 14 residues. The CDR3, as DNA: TGTGCCAGCAGTTACGATGGCCCCACAGATACGCAGTATTTT. Translated, it gives CASSYDGPTDTQYF.

The V and J genes are TRBV6-1 and TRBJ2-4, with TRBD1 matching over 7 bases. V lost 5 bases, J lost 3 bases, and 7 bases stayed unmatched. There are 15 residues in the CDR3. Germline CDR1 is MNHNS and CDR2 is SASEGT. The CDR3 DNA is TGTGCCAGCAGTACAGGGGTCGGGATCAAAAACATTCAGTACTTC. Protein product: CASSTGVGIKNIQYF.

In its sample, this clonotype was seen many times. This rearrangement joins TRBV7-4 to TRBJ2-4, with D possibly being TRBD2 (6 bases). The CDR3 length is 17 residues. V was trimmed by 5 bases and J by 1 base, leaving 18 bases between them. Germline values: CDR1 SGHVT, CDR2 SQSDAQ. The CDR3 sequence is CASSPRYPSAAKNIQYF. CDR3 bases: TGTGCCAGCAGCCCCCGGTACCCTAGCGCCGCCAAAAACATTCAGTACTTC.

This clonotype has only a few counts. The chain employs TRBV27 and TRBJ2-7; D not certain. V was cut by 2 bases and J by 3 bases, with 17 bases left in between. The length of the CDR3 is 16 residues. Germline loops: CDR1 MNHEY, CDR2 SMNVEV (reference sequence). The CDR3 sequence: CASSLTWSLADYEQYF. CDR3 DNA: TGTGCCAGCAGTTTAACGTGGTCGCTTGCGGACTACGAGCAGTACTTC.

This clonotype was recorded a few times. V gene TRBV12-3 or TRBV12-4 combines with J gene TRBJ2-5, with 12 bases matching TRBD1. The CDR3 is made up of 15 amino acids. The V and J ends lost 6 bases and 5 bases, in that order; junction bases with no gene match: 7. The CDR3 protein is CASSPGTGGRETQYF. CDR3 nucleotides: TGTGCCAGCAGCCCCGGGACAGGGGGCAGGGAGACCCAGTACTTC.

This clonotype was counted ten times or more. The chain couples TRBV7-9 to TRBJ2-7; no reliable D call. Trimming took off 5 bases at V and 1 base at J, with 12 bases between the two ends. CDR1 and CDR2 from the germline V gene are SEHNR and FQNEAQ (reference sequence). This CDR3 has 14 residues. This CDR3 is CASSHGYGSYEQYF. The CDR3 bases are TGTGCCAGCAGCCATGGGTACGGATCCTACGAGCAGTACTTC.

This clonotype was seen more than once but under ten times. The chain is built from TRBV12-3 or TRBV12-4 and TRBJ2-7; tentatively, D is TRBD1 (6 bases). This CDR3 region has 13 residues. V was shortened by 7 bases and J by 0 bases, with 10 bases between the two germline ends. CDR3: CASNRDNSYEQYF. The CDR3 DNA reads TGTGCCAGCAACAGGGACAACTCCTACGAGCAGTACTTC.